The rows below give T cell receptor beta chains drawn from one sample of a study of CD8+ T cells in alopecia areata. Clones were read by immunoSEQ multiplex PCR, and TCRdb kept only the in-frame ones, dropping some. The sample has approximately 200,000 clones; approximately 60% are singletons. Material: CD4+ T cells sorted from blood, obtained at week 4, from a patient treated with tofacitinib. The source is a human donor with alopecia areata. CDR3s include the opening cysteine and the closing phenylalanine or tryptophan. Each record gives: V gene, D gene, J gene, clone size, CDR3 protein, CDR3 DNA. The D gene is left open where the match is weak. Clone size is stated in some rows and not others, as once, few, many or a class when expanded.

TRBV27	NA	TRBJ2-6	NA	CASSLVSWGTGANVLTF	TGTGCCAGCAGTTTAGTTTCATGGGGGACAGGGGCCAACGTCCTGACTTTC
TRBV18	NA	TRBJ2-2	NA	CASSRFRDGGDTGELFF	TGTGCCAGCTCACGATTCCGGGACGGAGGGGACACCGGGGAGCTGTTTTTT
TRBV5-4	NA	TRBJ1-6	NA	CASSFQAGESSPLHF	TGTGCCAGCAGCTTTCAGGCAGGGGAGTCTTCACCCCTCCACTTT
TRBV28	NA	TRBJ1-2	few	CASSVPGRSQRGYTF	TGTGCCAGCAGTGTGCCGGGACGGAGCCAGAGGGGCTACACCTTC
TRBV4-1	NA	TRBJ2-3	NA	CASSQDDGVTQYF	TGCGCCAGCAGCCAAGATGACGGAGTTACGCAGTATTTT
TRBV10-3	NA	TRBJ2-6	NA	CAISKVHREGNSGANVLTF	TGTGCCATCAGTAAAGTTCACAGGGAGGGGAACTCTGGGGCCAACGTCCTGACTTTC
TRBV9	NA	TRBJ2-5	NA	CASSVAGYQETQYF	TGTGCCAGCAGCGTAGCAGGATACCAAGAGACCCAGTACTTC
TRBV5-1	NA	TRBJ1-5	NA	CASSLGLPGQSDQPQHF	TGCGCCAGCAGCCTGGGACTCCCAGGACAGTCCGATCAGCCCCAGCATTTT
TRBV7-8	NA	TRBJ2-4	NA	CASSLGAGEVMPLAKNIQYF	TGTGCCAGCAGCTTAGGGGCAGGCGAGGTTATGCCACTAGCCAAAAACATTCAGTACTTC
TRBV4-3	NA	TRBJ1-1	NA	CASSSGSNTEAFF	TGCGCCAGCAGCTCAGGCAGTAACACTGAAGCTTTCTTT
TRBV6-1	NA	TRBJ1-1	few	CASRVAGADTEAFF	TGTGCCAGCAGGGTTGCAGGGGCTGACACTGAAGCTTTCTTT
TRBV29-1	NA	TRBJ1-3	NA	CSVEDLGGPGNTIYF	TGCAGCGTTGAAGATCTGGGGGGCCCTGGAAACACCATATATTTT
TRBV10-3	TRBD2	TRBJ2-3	NA	CAISEWQRGKGDTQYF	TGTGCCATCAGTGAGTGGCAGCGGGGGAAGGGAGATACGCAGTATTTT
TRBV29-1	NA	TRBJ1-1	NA	CSVGGGRNTEAFF	TGCAGCGTTGGTGGGGGCAGGAACACTGAAGCTTTCTTT
TRBV7-2	NA	TRBJ1-2	NA	CASSMAPGGYTF	TGTGCCAGCAGCATGGCCCCGGGTGGCTACACCTTC